These 14 T cell receptor beta chains came from one sample sequenced in a study of CD8+ T cells in alopecia areata (dated by TCRdb to between 2018 and 2020). The library came from the immunoSEQ multiplex PCR assay. RNA was extracted from all samples and reverse transcribed into cDNA, which served as template for TCR sequencing. TCRdb stores this immuneACCESS table with in-frame sequences only. Part of the clones is absent; in the studies checked, under half of the shortfall reflects unresolved V genes, and no reason is known for the rest. The sample table lists about 180,000 clones, approximately 51% of them with a count of one. About 9.5% of the sample belongs to the ten largest clones. Reading the label with the study, this specimen's treatment or condition is: oral pan-JAK inhibitor, 5-10 mg twice daily. The source material was CD8+ T cells sorted from blood, sampled at week 52, from a patient treated with tofacitinib. The receptors here all came from a human donor with alopecia areata.

The V gene is TRBV27, the J gene TRBJ2-7, with 8 nucleotides matching TRBD1. The CDR3 sequence is 15 residues long. J lost 2 bases, V lost 4 bases, and 7 bases had no gene match. Germline V gene data show CDR1 as MNHEY and CDR2 as SMNVEV (reference sequence). The CDR3 nucleotides read TGTGCCAGCAGTTCGTTCGGGACAGGCGCCTACGAGCAGTACTTC. Translation: CASSSFGTGAYEQYF.

As regards this clone: Given a much more abundant clone one base away, this may be a read error. The chain uses TRBV13 and TRBJ2-7; D unresolved. The CDR3 is 12 residues long. V was cut by 1 base and J by 3 bases, with 4 bases left in between. Germline assignment: CDR1 PRHDT and CDR2 FYEKMQ (reference sequence). The CDR3 sequence: CASSLAGYEQYF. CDR3 nucleotide sequence: TGTGCCAGCAGCTTAGCGGGCTACGAGCAGTACTTC.

The rearrangement joins TRBV7-2 to TRBJ2-5, with a weak D call TRBD2 (9 bases). Trimming removed 0 bases at V and 3 bases at J, with 17 bases between. The CDR3 is made up of 17 amino acids. Looked up from germline, CDR1 is SGHTA and CDR2 is FQGNSA. The CDR3 here is CASSLALAGTGKETQYF. DNA for the CDR3: TGTGCCAGCAGCTTAGCGCTAGCGGGGACAGGAAAAGAGACCCAGTACTTC. Based on the CDR3 plus reference TRBV7-2 and TRBJ2-5, the full variable domain is GAGVSQSPSNKVTEKGKDVELRCDPISGHTALYWYRQSLGQGLEFLIYFQGNSAPDKSGLPSDRFSAERTGGSVSTLTIQRTQQEDSAVYLCASSLALAGTGKETQYFGPGTRLLVL.

The rearrangement joins TRBV9 to TRBJ2-5, with D tentatively TRBD2 (5 bases). With 4 bases removed from V and 1 base from J, the gap between germline ends came to 17 bases. This CDR3 region has 16 residues. Germline loops: CDR1 SGDLS, CDR2 YYNGEE. As DNA, the CDR3 is TGTGCCAGCAGCCTAGCCGGGGAATGGTTCCAAGAGACCCAGTACTTC. Amino acid sequence: CASSLAGEWFQETQYF.

The table lists this clone with a count of one. This sequence joins TRBV29-1 and TRBJ1-2; D not certain. Germline V gene sequence: CDR1 SQVTM, CDR2 ANQGSEA. The CDR3 length is 14 residues. V lost 5 bases, J lost 1 base, and 14 bases lay in between. The CDR3 region is CSVFDQTRNYGYTF. The CDR3 region has the DNA TGCAGCGTTTTTGACCAGACCCGTAACTATGGCTACACCTTC.

This chain connects TRBV9 to TRBJ2-3, with 7 positions matching TRBD2. CDR1 is SGDLS and CDR2 is YYNGEE in the germline V gene. This CDR3 is built from 14 residues. V shed 3 bases, J shed 2 bases, and the junction held 3 bases outside the gene matches. CDR3 bases: TGTGCCAGCAGCGCGGGACTACCCACAGATACGCAGTATTTT. Translated: CASSAGLPTDTQYF.

Of note for this clone: Other DNA sequences in this sample translate to the same CDR3. This chain uses TRBV30 with TRBJ1-5; D is perhaps TRBD1 (6 bases). The germline V gene encodes CDR1 GTSNPN and CDR2 SVGIG (reference sequence). V lost 0 bases and J 5 bases, leaving 8 bases between the germline ends. The CDR3 loop spans 13 amino acids. CDR3 DNA sequence: TGTGCCTGGAGTGTATCAGGGGATCAGCCCCAGCATTTT. It encodes CAWSVSGDQPQHF.

This CDR3 reads CASSPIDRGPAFF. In DNA, the CDR3 is TGTGCCAGCAGCCCAATCGACAGGGGGCCGGCTTTCTTT. The rearrangement uses TRBV6-5 and TRBJ1-1; 10 bases agree with TRBD1. The V and J ends lost 6 bases and 11 bases, in that order; junction bases with no gene match: 9. The CDR3 length is 13 residues. Germline CDR1 and CDR2: MNHEY and SVGAGI.

This chain uses TRBV9 with TRBJ2-7; the D gene is possibly TRBD2 (5 bases). V lost 0 bases to trimming and J lost 6 bases, with 10 bases between them. CDR1 is SGDLS, CDR2 YYNGEE, per germline. The CDR3 spans 13 residues. The DNA of the CDR3 is TGTGCCAGCAGCGTAGGGAGAGGGTCCGAGCAGTACTTC. Amino acid sequence: CASSVGRGSEQYF.

The chain carries TRBV5-1 and TRBJ1-6, with 11 bases fitting TRBD1. The V gene end was trimmed by 4 bases and the J gene end by 0 bases; junction bases not matched to a gene: 6. The CDR3 loop spans 18 amino acids. Germline-derived CDR1 and CDR2 are SGHRS and YFSETQ. The DNA of the CDR3 is TGCGCCAGCAGCCCCGGACAGGGGGCGAGCTCCTATAATTCACCCCTCCACTTT. Translating gives CASSPGQGASSYNSPLHF.

The J gene is TRBJ2-5, the V gene TRBV7-8, with a possible D match to TRBD1 (6 bases). This CDR3 region has 15 residues. Between the trimmed V and J ends, which lost 6 bases and 2 bases, there was a span of 16 bases. Germline loops: CDR1 SGHVS, CDR2 FQNEAQ. CDR3 residues: CASSLDSRQQETQYF. The CDR3 nucleotides are TGTGCCAGCAGTCTGGACAGCCGCCAGCAAGAGACCCAGTACTTC. The full variable domain, with the rest looked up from reference TRBV7-8 and TRBJ2-5, is GAGVSQSPRYKVAKRGQDVALRCDPISGHVSLFWYQQALGQGPEFLTYFQNEAQLDKSGLPSDRFFAERPEGSVSTLKIQRTQQEDSAVYLCASSLDSRQQETQYFGPGTRLLVL.

This clone was observed a handful of times. This rearrangement joins TRBV25-1 to TRBJ1-1; unclear D gene. The CDR3 length is 13 residues. Germline V gives CDR1 MGHDK, CDR2 SYGVNS. V lost 10 bases and J 1 base, leaving 13 bases between the germline ends. This CDR3 is CATSSHPNTEAFF. The CDR3 bases are TGTGCCACTTCCTCTCACCCGAACACTGAAGCTTTCTTT.

This chain joins TRBV6-5 and TRBJ2-5; D not certain. Germline V gives CDR1 MNHEY, CDR2 SVGAGI. V dropped 5 bases and J dropped 5 bases, with 15 bases sitting between them. This CDR3 is 14 amino acids long. DNA for the CDR3: TGTGCCAGCAGTCCCAGCGCTTCCGGGGAGACCCAGTACTTC. This codes for CASSPSASGETQYF.

The chain links TRBV5-6 to TRBJ1-1, with D hard to call. CDR3 length: 13 residues. Germline lookup yields CDR1 SGHDT and CDR2 YYEEEE. The V gene lost 3 bases and the J gene lost 0 bases, with 6 bases spanning the gap. The DNA for the CDR3 is TGTGCCAGCAGCTGGCACCTGAACACTGAAGCTTTCTTT. Protein sequence: CASSWHLNTEAFF. The complete variable domain, with remaining parts taken from reference TRBV5-6 and TRBJ1-1, reads DAGVTQSPTHLIKTRGQQVTLRCSPKSGHDTVSWYQQALGQGPQFIFQYYEEEERQRGNFPDRFSGHQFPNYSSELNVNALLLGDSALYLCASSWHLNTEAFFGQGTRLTVV.